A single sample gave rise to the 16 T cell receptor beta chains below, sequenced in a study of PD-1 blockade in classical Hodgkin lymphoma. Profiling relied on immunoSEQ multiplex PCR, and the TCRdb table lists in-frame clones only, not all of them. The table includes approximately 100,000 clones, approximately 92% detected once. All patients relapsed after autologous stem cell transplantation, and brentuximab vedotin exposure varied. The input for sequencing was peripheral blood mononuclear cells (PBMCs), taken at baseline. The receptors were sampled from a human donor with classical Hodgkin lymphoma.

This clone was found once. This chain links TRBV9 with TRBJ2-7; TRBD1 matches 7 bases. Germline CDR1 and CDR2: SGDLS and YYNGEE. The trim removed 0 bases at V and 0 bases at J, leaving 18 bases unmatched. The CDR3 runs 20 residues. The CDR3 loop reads CASSVDPGRGSGFYSYEQYF. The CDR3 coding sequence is TGTGCCAGCAGCGTAGACCCCGGCAGGGGGTCGGGATTTTACTCCTACGAGCAGTACTTC.

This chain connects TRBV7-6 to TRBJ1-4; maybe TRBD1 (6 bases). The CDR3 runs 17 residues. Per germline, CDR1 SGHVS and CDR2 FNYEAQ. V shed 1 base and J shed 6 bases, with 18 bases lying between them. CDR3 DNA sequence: TGTGCCAGCAGCTTAGGGTTGGCGGGCAGGGGATATGAAAAACTGTTTTTT. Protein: CASSLGLAGRGYEKLFF.

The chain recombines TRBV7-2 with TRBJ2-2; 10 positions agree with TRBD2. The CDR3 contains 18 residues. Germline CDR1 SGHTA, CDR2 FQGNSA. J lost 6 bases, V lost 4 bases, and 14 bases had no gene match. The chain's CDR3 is CASSSPPGASGSSGELFF. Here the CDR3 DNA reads TGTGCCAGCAGCTCCCCCCCCGGAGCTAGCGGGAGTTCCGGGGAGCTGTTTTTT.

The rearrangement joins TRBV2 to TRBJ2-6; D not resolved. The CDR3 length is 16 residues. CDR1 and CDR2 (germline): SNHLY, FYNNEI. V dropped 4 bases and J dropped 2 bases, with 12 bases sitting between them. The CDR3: CASSGVTPAGANVLTF. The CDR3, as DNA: TGTGCCAGCAGTGGTGTGACACCGGCTGGGGCCAACGTCCTGACTTTC.

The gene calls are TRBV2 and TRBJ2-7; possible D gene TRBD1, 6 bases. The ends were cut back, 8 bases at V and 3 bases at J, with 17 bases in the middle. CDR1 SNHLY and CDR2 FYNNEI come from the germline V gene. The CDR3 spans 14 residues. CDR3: CASRQQGTYYEQYF. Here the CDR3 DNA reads TGTGCCAGCCGGCAACAGGGAACCTACTACGAGCAGTACTTC.

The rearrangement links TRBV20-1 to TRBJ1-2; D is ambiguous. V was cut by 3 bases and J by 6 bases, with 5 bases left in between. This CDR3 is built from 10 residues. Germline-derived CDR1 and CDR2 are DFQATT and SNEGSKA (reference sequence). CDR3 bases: TGCAGTGCTAGTACAAATGGCTACACCTTC. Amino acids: CSASTNGYTF.

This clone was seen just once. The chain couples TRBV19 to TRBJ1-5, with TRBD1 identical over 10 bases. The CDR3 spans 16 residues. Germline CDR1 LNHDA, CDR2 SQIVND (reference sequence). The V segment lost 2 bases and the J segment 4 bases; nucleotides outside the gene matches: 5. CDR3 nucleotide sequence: TGTGCCAGTAGTATATTTCGGGGACAGGGGAATCAGCCCCAGCATTTT. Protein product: CASSIFRGQGNQPQHF. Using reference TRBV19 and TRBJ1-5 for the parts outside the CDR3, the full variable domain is DGGITQSPKYLFRKEGQNVTLSCEQNLNHDAMYWYRQDPGQGLRLIYYSQIVNDFQKGDIAEGYSVSREKKESFPLTVTSAQKNPTAFYLCASSIFRGQGNQPQHFGDGTRLSIL.

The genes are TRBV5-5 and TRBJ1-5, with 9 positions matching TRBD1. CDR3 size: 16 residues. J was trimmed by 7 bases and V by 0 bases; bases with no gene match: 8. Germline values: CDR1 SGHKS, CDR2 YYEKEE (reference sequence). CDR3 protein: CASSLAGQGTVQPQHF. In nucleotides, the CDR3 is TGTGCCAGCAGCTTGGCGGGACAGGGAACGGTCCAGCCCCAGCATTTT.

CDR3 sequence (DNA): TGTGCCAGCAGTGCCCGCCTAGGACAGGGAGTGATGGAGACCCAGTACTTC. Its protein is CASSARLGQGVMETQYF. V gene TRBV2 combines with J gene TRBJ2-5; the match to TRBD1 covers 8 bases. Germline values: CDR1 SNHLY, CDR2 FYNNEI. CDR3 size: 17 residues. Unmatched junction bases numbered 15, after V lost 4 bases and J lost 5 bases.

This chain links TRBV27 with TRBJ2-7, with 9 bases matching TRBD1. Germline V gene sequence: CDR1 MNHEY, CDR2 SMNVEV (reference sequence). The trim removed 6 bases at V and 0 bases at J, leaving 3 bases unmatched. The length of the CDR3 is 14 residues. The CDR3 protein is CASRGQGRSYEQYF. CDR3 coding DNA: TGTGCCAGCAGGGGACAGGGACGCTCCTACGAGCAGTACTTC.

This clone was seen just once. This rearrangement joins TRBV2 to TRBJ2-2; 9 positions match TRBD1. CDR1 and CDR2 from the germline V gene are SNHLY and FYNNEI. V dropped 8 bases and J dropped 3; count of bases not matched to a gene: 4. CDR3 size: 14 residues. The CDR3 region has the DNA TGTGCCAGCGGCCGGGACAGGGACACCGGGGAGCTGTTTTTT. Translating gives CASGRDRDTGELFF.

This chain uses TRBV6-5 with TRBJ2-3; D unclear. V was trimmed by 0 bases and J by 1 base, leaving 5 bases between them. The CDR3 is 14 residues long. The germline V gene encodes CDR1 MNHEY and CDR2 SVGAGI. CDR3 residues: CASSYSWGTDTQYF. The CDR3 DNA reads TGTGCCAGCAGTTACTCATGGGGCACAGATACGCAGTATTTT.

CDR3 nucleotide sequence: TGTGCCAGCAGTAATCTAGCGGGAGGGCACAATGAGCAGTTCTTC. The encoded protein is CASSNLAGGHNEQFF. The chain employs TRBV6-5 and TRBJ2-1, with 12 bases lining up with TRBD2. Germline CDR1 MNHEY, CDR2 SVGAGI. V shed 5 bases and J 5 bases; nucleotides not matched to a gene: 4. CDR3 length: 15 residues.

Written as DNA, the CDR3 is TGCGCCAGCAGCCAAAGACAGGGGAACACCGGGGAGCTGTTTTTT. Amino acids: CASSQRQGNTGELFF. The chain is built from TRBV4-1 and TRBJ2-2; 7 bases map to TRBD1. J lost 1 base, V lost 2 bases, and 1 base had no gene match. Germline V CDR1 and CDR2: MGHRA, YSYEKL. The length of the CDR3 is 15 residues.

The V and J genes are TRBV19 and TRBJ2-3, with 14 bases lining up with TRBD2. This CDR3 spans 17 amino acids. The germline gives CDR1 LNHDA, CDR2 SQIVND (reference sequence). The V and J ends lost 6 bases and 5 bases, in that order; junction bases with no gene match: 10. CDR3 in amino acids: CASSDPGTSGSRDTQYF. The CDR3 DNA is TGTGCCAGTAGCGATCCCGGGACTAGCGGGAGTAGAGATACGCAGTATTTT.

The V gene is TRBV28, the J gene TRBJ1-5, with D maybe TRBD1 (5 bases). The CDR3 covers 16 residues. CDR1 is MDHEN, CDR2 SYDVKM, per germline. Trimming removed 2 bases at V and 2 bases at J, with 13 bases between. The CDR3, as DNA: TGTGCCAGCAGTTTAGGACCAGGGTGGGGCAATCAGCCCCAGCATTTT. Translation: CASSLGPGWGNQPQHF.